A single sample is the source of the 10 T cell receptor beta chains below, sequenced in a study of shared clonotypes between healthy human individuals. Naivety among CD8 cells was defined by CD45RO negativity and positive CCR7 selection, thereby excluding terminally differentiated effector memory CD45RA+ cells. Profiling relied on immunoSEQ multiplex PCR, and the TCRdb table lists in-frame clones only, not all of them. The sample gives a few million clones, 80% to 95% of which show up once; around 1.8% is in the top ten. Sample: naive CD8+ T cells from PBMCs. These TCRs come from a man younger than 35 in good health. Some clones in this sample may be carry-over from other donors' samples.

V gene TRBV18 combines with J gene TRBJ2-7; 7 bases align to TRBD2. The germline V gene encodes CDR1 KGHSH and CDR2 LQKENI. This CDR3 is 14 amino acids long. Trimming at V came to 1 base and at J to 3 bases, leaving 3 bases not matched to a gene. As DNA, the CDR3 is TGTGCCAGCTCACCACGGGACTACCTCTACGAGCAGTACTTC. This codes for CASSPRDYLYEQYF.

V gene TRBV7-9 combines with J gene TRBJ2-7; maybe TRBD2 (5 bases). The CDR3 covers 14 residues. Trimming cost V 7 bases and J 5 bases, with 18 bases left between them. Germline loops: CDR1 SEHNR, CDR2 FQNEAQ (reference sequence). CDR3 DNA sequence: TGTGCCAGCACCACCCGGGGTTTCAGCCACGAGCAGTACTTC. Residues: CASTTRGFSHEQYF.

The chain joins TRBV10-1 to TRBJ2-5; D unresolved. This CDR3 has 12 amino acids. V was cut by 3 bases and J by 4 bases, with 6 bases left in between. Germline V gene sequence: CDR1 WNHNN, CDR2 SYGVQD (reference sequence). In nucleotides, the CDR3 is TGCGCCAGCAGTGAACTCGGAGAGACCCAGTACTTC. It encodes CASSELGETQYF.

As regards this clone: The identical CDR3 is also encoded by other nucleotide sequences in the sample. The CDR3 protein is CASSLFRGNTEAFF. For the CDR3, the DNA is TGTGCCAGCAGTTTATTCAGGGGAAACACTGAAGCTTTCTTT. The chain recombines TRBV28 with TRBJ1-1, with a weak D call TRBD1 (6 bases). Germline loops: CDR1 MDHEN, CDR2 SYDVKM. V was cut by 1 base and J by 2 bases, with 8 bases left in between. This CDR3 is 14 amino acids long.

The chain employs TRBV19 and TRBJ1-5, with D perhaps TRBD1 (5 bases). V was shortened by 7 bases and J by 4 bases, with 32 bases between the two germline ends. The germline CDR1 and CDR2 sequences are LNHDA and SQIVND (reference sequence). This CDR3 has 20 residues. CDR3 nucleotide sequence: TGTGCCAGTATAGGCCCGCGGGACGGACGTGCCTCCTACGAAAATCAGCCCCAGCATTTT. Its translation is CASIGPRDGRASYENQPQHF. Full variable domain (missing parts from reference TRBV19 and TRBJ1-5): DGGITQSPKYLFRKEGQNVTLSCEQNLNHDAMYWYRQDPGQGLRLIYYSQIVNDFQKGDIAEGYSVSREKKESFPLTVTSAQKNPTAFYLCASIGPRDGRASYENQPQHFGDGTRLSIL.

The rearrangement links TRBV28 to TRBJ1-1, with D perhaps TRBD1 (5 bases). V was cut by 5 bases and J by 4 bases, with 17 bases left in between. Germline values: CDR1 MDHEN, CDR2 SYDVKM. This CDR3 region has 15 residues. The CDR3 loop reads CASSLTEAGSTEAFF. CDR3 DNA: TGTGCCAGCAGTCTCACGGAGGCAGGGAGCACTGAAGCTTTCTTT.

The rearrangement uses TRBV29-1 and TRBJ2-1; D remains unclear. CDR1 SQVTM and CDR2 ANQGSEA come from the germline V gene. This CDR3 has 13 residues. V was pared by 4 bases and J by 4 bases, with 11 bases between. In nucleotides, the CDR3 is TGCAGCGTTGTCGGTGGATTTTACAATGAGCAGTTCTTC. This encodes CSVVGGFYNEQFF.

Notes on this clone: Other DNA sequences within the sample encode an identical CDR3. The chain has TRBV5-1 and TRBJ2-7; 7 bases match TRBD1. V gave up 0 bases and J gave up 3 bases; unmatched junction bases: 3. CDR3 length: 14 amino acids. CDR1 SGHRS and CDR2 YFSETQ come from the germline V gene. DNA of the CDR3: TGCGCCAGCAGCTTGGCAGGGGGAAACTACGAGCAGTACTTC. Translating gives CASSLAGGNYEQYF.

This clone was detected once. The chain joins TRBV6-1 to TRBJ1-5; D is perhaps TRBD1 (5 bases). Germline CDR1 is MNHNS and CDR2 is SASEGT. V was pared by 4 bases and J by 2 bases, with 6 bases between. The CDR3 sequence is 13 residues long. CDR3 DNA sequence: TGTGCCAGCAGTGGGGACGGCAATCAGCCCCAGCATTTT. It translates to CASSGDGNQPQHF.

The chain recombines TRBV11-2 with TRBJ1-2; weak D call: TRBD1 (5 bases). Trimming cost V 1 base and J 6 bases, with 15 bases left between them. Germline V lookup: CDR1 SGHAT, CDR2 FQNNGV. The CDR3 covers 15 residues. The CDR3 sequence is CASSLGSRGVDGYTF. CDR3 nucleotides: TGTGCCAGCAGCTTAGGGAGCCGGGGGGTGGATGGCTACACCTTC.